This is a list of T cell receptor beta chains from one sample in a study of T cell responses to AZD1222 COVID-19 vaccine. Profiled with immunoSEQ multiplex PCR; TCRdb holds only in-frame clones, not every one. In the table there are about 120,000 clones, roughly 87% of which are singletons. The sequenced sample was peripheral blood, obtained on day 0 of MenACWY control vaccination. These receptors came from an adult in good health. The CDR3 runs from the conserved cysteine through the conserved F or W. A D gene is named only where the DNA matches it firmly. For some rows the clone size is stated as once, few or many, or as a class when expanded; others skip it.

V gene: TRBV28
J gene: TRBJ1-5
D gene: TRBD1
clone size: -
CDR3 DNA: TGTGCCAGCAGTACCCTGAACGACAGGGCCATGGATCAGCCCCAGCATTTT
CDR3 protein: CASSTLNDRAMDQPQHF

V gene: TRBV28
J gene: TRBJ1-1
D gene: -
clone size: once
CDR3 DNA: TGTGCCAGCAGTTCGGGGCCCTTGGGCACTGAAGCTTTCTTT
CDR3 protein: CASSSGPLGTEAFF

V gene: TRBV24-1
J gene: TRBJ2-1
D gene: -
clone size: -
CDR3 DNA: TGTGCCACCAGTGACCCCGCGCCGGAAAGCTCCTACAATGAGCAGTTCTTC
CDR3 protein: CATSDPAPESSYNEQFF

V gene: TRBV4-1
J gene: TRBJ1-1
D gene: -
clone size: -
CDR3 DNA: TGCGCCAGCAGCCAAGATCCAGACTACGGATCAGCTTTCTTT
CDR3 protein: CASSQDPDYGSAFF

V gene: TRBV3-1/TRBV3-2
J gene: TRBJ2-1
D gene: TRBD2
clone size: -
CDR3 DNA: TGTGCCAGCAGCTCGGGACTAGCGGGGGGGGGAAAGTTGGAGCAGTTCTTC
CDR3 protein: CASSSGLAGGGKLEQFF

V gene: TRBV5-1
J gene: TRBJ1-1
D gene: -
clone size: -
CDR3 DNA: TGCGCCAGCAGCTTGAGTGATCGGGGTTGGCCTGAAGCTTTCTTT
CDR3 protein: CASSLSDRGWPEAFF

V gene: TRBV28
J gene: TRBJ1-2
D gene: -
clone size: -
CDR3 DNA: TGTGCCAGCAGCGGAGCGATTGGCTACACCTTC
CDR3 protein: CASSGAIGYTF

V gene: TRBV12-3/TRBV12-4
J gene: TRBJ2-3
D gene: -
clone size: -
CDR3 DNA: TGTGCCAGCAGTTACACAGATACGCAGTATTTT
CDR3 protein: CASSYTDTQYF

V gene: TRBV4-3
J gene: TRBJ1-4
D gene: -
clone size: once
CDR3 DNA: TGCGCCAGCAGCCAAGGGTTTTCAGGAATCGGAGAAAAACTGTTTTTT
CDR3 protein: CASSQGFSGIGEKLFF

V gene: TRBV15
J gene: TRBJ2-7
D gene: -
clone size: -
CDR3 DNA: TGTGCCACCAGCAGAGAGGCAGGGAGGCACGAGCAGTACTTC
CDR3 protein: CATSREAGRHEQYF

V gene: TRBV7-2
J gene: TRBJ2-1
D gene: TRBD2
clone size: -
CDR3 DNA: TGTGCCAGCAGCCCCTATAGCGGGGGAGAGCAGTTCTTC
CDR3 protein: CASSPYSGGEQFF

V gene: TRBV7-3
J gene: TRBJ1-6
D gene: TRBD1
clone size: -
CDR3 DNA: TGTGCCAGCAGCTTATCAGGGGGAAATTCACCCCTCCACTTT
CDR3 protein: CASSLSGGNSPLHF

V gene: TRBV5-4
J gene: TRBJ1-3
D gene: TRBD1
clone size: -
CDR3 DNA: TGTGCCAGCAGCTCGCGTGACAGGGGGGCTGGAAACACCATATATTTT
CDR3 protein: CASSSRDRGAGNTIYF

V gene: TRBV19
J gene: TRBJ1-1
D gene: -
clone size: -
CDR3 DNA: TGTGCCAGTGTTTCCAGGTACACTGAAGCTTTCTTT
CDR3 protein: CASVSRYTEAFF

V gene: TRBV28
J gene: TRBJ1-5
D gene: TRBD1
clone size: once
CDR3 DNA: TGTGCCAGCAGTTCGGTGACAGGGGCGCAGCCCCAGCATTTT
CDR3 protein: CASSSVTGAQPQHF

V gene: TRBV11-2
J gene: TRBJ1-3
D gene: -
clone size: -
CDR3 DNA: TGTGCCAGCAGCCGAGGTGGAAACACCATATATTTT
CDR3 protein: CASSRGGNTIYF

V gene: TRBV6-5
J gene: TRBJ1-1
D gene: TRBD1
clone size: -
CDR3 DNA: TGTGCCAGCAGGGATTGGGTCAGGGGGAGCACTGAAGCTTTCTTT
CDR3 protein: CASRDWVRGSTEAFF

V gene: TRBV6-2/TRBV6-3
J gene: TRBJ2-7
D gene: TRBD1
clone size: -
CDR3 DNA: TGTGCCAGCAGTCCCGGGACAGCCATATCCTACGAGCAGTACTTC
CDR3 protein: CASSPGTAISYEQYF

V gene: TRBV14
J gene: TRBJ1-2
D gene: -
clone size: -
CDR3 DNA: TGTGCCAGCAGCCAAGAACCCCGGGTGGGGGATTACTATGGCTACACCTTC
CDR3 protein: CASSQEPRVGDYYGYTF